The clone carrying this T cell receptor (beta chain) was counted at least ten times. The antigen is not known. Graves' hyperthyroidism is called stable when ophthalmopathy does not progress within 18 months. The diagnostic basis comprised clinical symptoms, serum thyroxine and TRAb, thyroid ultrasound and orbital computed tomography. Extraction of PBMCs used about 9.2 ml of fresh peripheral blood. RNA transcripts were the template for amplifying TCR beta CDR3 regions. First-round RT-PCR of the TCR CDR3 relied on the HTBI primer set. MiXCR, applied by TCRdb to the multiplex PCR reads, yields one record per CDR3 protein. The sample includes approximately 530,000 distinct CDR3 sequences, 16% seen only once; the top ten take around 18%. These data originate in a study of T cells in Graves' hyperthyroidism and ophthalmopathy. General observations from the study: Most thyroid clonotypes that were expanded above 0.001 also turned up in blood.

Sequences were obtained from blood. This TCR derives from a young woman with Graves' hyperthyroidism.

DNA of the CDR3: TGTGCCACCAGGACGGGGATGGGGGATTCCAACACTGAAGCTTTCTTT. Its translation: CATRTGMGDSNTEAFF. The chain is built from TRBV15 and TRBJ1-1; D is possibly TRBD1 (5 bases). The germline V gene encodes CDR1 LNHNV and CDR2 YYDKDF (reference sequence). The CDR3 runs 16 residues. Trimming pared 6 bases from V and 2 bases from J, leaving 19 bases between.